This T cell receptor (beta chain) was sequenced for a study of T cells in Graves' hyperthyroidism and ophthalmopathy. Amplification targeted TCR beta CDR3 regions from RNA transcripts. Carried out on the TCR CDR3, a first-round RT-PCR used the HTBI primer set. TCRdb recomputed calls from the multiplex PCR reads with MiXCR, one row per CDR3 protein. The sample carries over 500,000 distinct CDR3 sequences, under 20% recorded once. Germline CDR1 and CDR2: SNHLY and FYNNEI. This CDR3 is built from 11 residues. This clonotype was seen many times. The sequenced material came from blood. The rearrangement uses TRBV2 and TRBJ2-7; the D is unclear. The sequence was obtained from a woman aged 18 to 35 with Graves' ophthalmopathy. The CDR3 spells CGLAVSYEQYF. Here the CDR3 DNA reads TGTGGACTGGCGGTCTCCTACGAGCAGTACTTC.